The 20 T cell receptor beta chains listed next were all sequenced from one sample in a study of identifying expanded T cells in peripheral blood. Generated by immunoSEQ multiplex PCR, the TCRdb table keeps only in-frame clones and is missing some. The data contain 100,000 to 150,000 clones, about four fifths of them singletons. The sequenced material came from blood. Receptor source: a person between 18 and 70 years old in good health.

The chain carries TRBV7-2 and TRBJ2-1, with TRBD1 matching 8 bases. Germline trimming cut 1 base from V and 9 bases from J; bases unmatched to any gene: 8. The CDR3 has 15 amino acids. CDR1 and CDR2 (germline): SGHTA, FQGNSA. The CDR3 spells CASSLGRGRLGEQFF. The CDR3 DNA sequence: TGTGCCAGCAGCTTAGGCAGGGGGCGTTTAGGTGAGCAGTTCTTC.

To note about this clone: In the same sample, other DNA sequences code for this CDR3. CDR3 coding DNA: TGTGCCAGCAGCCGGGATTCACCCCTCCACTTT. Amino acids: CASSRDSPLHF. The chain uses TRBV7-9 and TRBJ1-6, with D unresolved. This CDR3 is built from 11 residues. Per the germline V gene, CDR1 is SEHNR and CDR2 is FQNEAQ (reference sequence). Trimming took off 5 bases at V and 8 bases at J, with 4 bases between the two ends.

The chain recombines TRBV6-5 with TRBJ1-6; D gene ambiguous. Deletions cut 3 bases from V and 7 bases from J, with 13 bases between. This CDR3 contains 15 residues. Germline values: CDR1 MNHEY, CDR2 SVGAGI. The CDR3 DNA reads TGTGCCAGCAGTTATTTTACAGCAGAGAATTCACCCCTCCACTTT. Protein product: CASSYFTAENSPLHF.

The chain is built from TRBV16 and TRBJ1-1; perhaps TRBD1 as D (6 bases). With 3 bases removed from V and 0 bases from J, the gap between germline ends came to 14 bases. The germline gives CDR1 KGHSY, CDR2 FQNENV. This CDR3 region has 16 residues. CDR3 coding DNA: TGTGCCAGCAGCCATCAAACGACAGGAATGAACACTGAAGCTTTCTTT. It encodes CASSHQTTGMNTEAFF.

V gene TRBV29-1 combines with J gene TRBJ1-2, with D possibly TRBD1 on 5 matching bases. Germline V gives CDR1 SQVTM, CDR2 ANQGSEA. Between the trimmed V and J ends, which lost 5 bases and 0 bases, there was a span of 22 bases. The CDR3 consists of 17 residues. The CDR3 loop reads CSVRGARFDVSNYGYTF. CDR3 bases: TGCAGCGTTAGAGGGGCGCGATTTGACGTCTCTAACTATGGCTACACCTTC.

The chain carries TRBV11-2 and TRBJ2-1; D perhaps matches TRBD2 (5 bases). V shed 4 bases and J shed 3 bases, with 19 bases lying between them. This CDR3 contains 17 residues. The germline V gene has CDR1 SGHAT and CDR2 FQNNGV. CDR3 DNA sequence: TGTGCCAGCAGCTCCTCGGTGCAGCGGATCAGCTACAATGAGCAGTTCTTC. Translated: CASSSSVQRISYNEQFF.

V and J are TRBV7-9 and TRBJ1-1; D ambiguous. CDR1 is SEHNR, CDR2 FQNEAQ, per germline (reference sequence). The CDR3 is made up of 15 amino acids. The germline V and J ends were trimmed by 4 bases and 0 bases, with 12 bases remaining between them. The CDR3 reads CASSWLAYLNTEAFF. The CDR3 nucleotides read TGTGCCAGCAGCTGGTTGGCATATTTGAACACTGAAGCTTTCTTT.

The rearrangement links TRBV5-6 to TRBJ2-7; the D is unclear. Germline V gene data show CDR1 as SGHDT and CDR2 as YYEEEE. CDR3 length equals 19 residues. Deletions cut 4 bases from V and 3 bases from J, with 29 bases between. The DNA for the CDR3 is TGTGCCAGCAGCCTCACGGCCAGGTGGGGTTTGGGTTTTAGCTACGAGCAGTACTTC. It yields the protein CASSLTARWGLGFSYEQYF.

The chain couples TRBV15 to TRBJ1-2; D is uncertain. Per the germline V gene, CDR1 is LNHNV and CDR2 is YYDKDF (reference sequence). The length of the CDR3 is 11 residues. Deletions cut 0 bases from V and 5 bases from J, with 1 base between. CDR3 DNA sequence: TGTGCCACCAGCAGAGATTATGGCTACACCTTC. It codes for CATSRDYGYTF.

The gene calls are TRBV25-1 and TRBJ2-5, with D perhaps TRBD2 (5 bases). Trimming pared 1 base from V and 5 bases from J, leaving 14 bases between. The CDR3 covers 15 residues. Germline V gives CDR1 MGHDK, CDR2 SYGVNS. The CDR3 here is CASSESLGGSETQYF. The CDR3 nucleotides read TGTGCCAGCAGTGAATCGCTAGGAGGCTCGGAGACCCAGTACTTC.

The count of this clone is one. The chain is built from TRBV19 and TRBJ2-5, with D uncertain. The ends were cut back, 0 bases at V and 6 bases at J, with 8 bases in the middle. The length of the CDR3 is 13 residues. In germline, CDR1 is LNHDA, CDR2 SQIVND (reference sequence). The CDR3 protein is CASSIDTTKTQYF. CDR3 DNA: TGTGCCAGTAGTATAGACACCACGAAGACCCAGTACTTC.

The chain joins TRBV27 to TRBJ1-1, with no clear D. Germline lookup yields CDR1 MNHEY and CDR2 SMNVEV (reference sequence). CDR3 length: 11 residues. Deletions cut 7 bases from V and 5 bases from J, with 8 bases between. CDR3: CASMAGTEAFF. The CDR3 DNA is TGTGCCAGCATGGCGGGAACTGAAGCTTTCTTT.

V and J are TRBV5-1 and TRBJ2-2, with TRBD1 matching over 8 bases. CDR1 is SGHRS, CDR2 YFSETQ, per germline. V lost 1 base to trimming and J lost 0 bases; unmatched junction nucleotides: 11. The CDR3 is 19 residues long. CDR3 sequence: CASSLMLNGQGPNTGELFF. DNA for the CDR3: TGCGCCAGCAGCTTGATGTTAAACGGACAGGGCCCGAACACCGGGGAGCTGTTTTTT.

V usage is TRBV2 and J usage is TRBJ2-2, with no clear D. Germline V gene lookup returns CDR1 SNHLY and CDR2 FYNNEI. Trimming took off 3 bases at V and 0 bases at J, with 23 bases between the two ends. The CDR3 totals 20 residues. As DNA, the CDR3 is TGTGCCAGCAGTGACACCCAAGACTGGACCGAACCTACGAACACCGGGGAGCTGTTTTTT. This sequence encodes CASSDTQDWTEPTNTGELFF.

The chain recombines TRBV7-3 with TRBJ1-1; D uncertain. In germline, CDR1 is SGHTA, CDR2 FQGTGA. V dropped 5 bases and J dropped 5 bases, with 15 bases sitting between them. There are 14 residues in the CDR3. The CDR3 loop is CASSPVGGRTEAFF. The CDR3 DNA reads as TGTGCCAGCAGCCCAGTGGGAGGGAGGACTGAAGCTTTCTTT.

The genes are TRBV19 and TRBJ2-1; D gene uncertain. Trimming removed 1 base from V and 4 bases from J, with 17 bases in between. Germline CDR1 reads LNHDA; CDR2 reads SQIVND (reference sequence). CDR3 length: 17 residues. The CDR3 DNA follows: TGTGCCAGTAGTATAGTCTCTTTAGCTACGGAATACAATGAGCAGTTCTTC. It codes for CASSIVSLATEYNEQFF.

This clone was detected a few times. A read error may produce the germline difference seen at one junction end. The J gene is TRBJ1-2, the V gene TRBV2; tentative D call: TRBD1 (6 bases). Germline V CDR1 and CDR2: SNHLY, FYNNEI. The CDR3 has 16 residues. The CDR3 sequence is CASSEGLWTDNYGYTF. CDR3 DNA: TGTGCCAGCAGCGAAGGCCTATGGACAGACAACTATGGCTACACCTTC.

The chain employs TRBV5-6 and TRBJ1-2; TRBD1 might be the D (5 bases). V lost 1 base and J 3 bases, leaving 19 bases between the germline ends. Germline lookup yields CDR1 SGHDT and CDR2 YYEEEE. The CDR3 contains 17 residues. The CDR3 loop reads CASSLWTGVPGYYGYTF. The DNA of the CDR3 is TGTGCCAGCAGCTTGTGGACTGGGGTGCCAGGGTACTATGGCTACACCTTC.

The chain combines TRBV2 with TRBJ2-3; either TRBD1 or TRBD2 may fit D (5 bases each). CDR1 and CDR2 (germline): SNHLY, FYNNEI. This CDR3 spans 15 amino acids. Trimming cost V 0 bases and J 5 bases, with 12 bases left between them. The CDR3 sequence: CASSEALGAGDTQYF. The DNA for the CDR3 is TGTGCCAGCAGTGAAGCGCTTGGGGCGGGAGATACGCAGTATTTT.

This clone was detected only a few times. This sequence joins TRBV6-1 and TRBJ2-1, with TRBD1 identical over 8 bases. In germline, CDR1 is MNHNS, CDR2 SASEGT. V lost 8 bases to trimming and J lost 4 bases; unmatched junction nucleotides: 7. There are 14 residues in the CDR3. In nucleotides, the CDR3 is TGTGCCAGCGGGGGGACAGGACCGTACAATGAGCAGTTCTTC. Translation: CASGGTGPYNEQFF.